This T cell receptor beta chain was recorded in a study of cytomegalovirus exposure and HLA in healthy donors. Study-level points and caveats: In a later analysis, HLA-C alleles had the fewest associated TCRs, DRB1 alleles the most. The classifier was said to identify cytomegalovirus status with high specificity and sensitivity. It is likely that the observed cluster of highly shared sequence variants was a sequencing artifact.

V lost 8 bases to trimming and J lost 2 bases, with 11 bases between them. Germline loops: CDR1 MNHEY, CDR2 SVGAGI. This CDR3 is built from 13 residues. In regard to this clone: Its antigen is unidentified.

The study ran its PCR with 60 Vbeta and 13 Jbeta primers. Sequencing was performed with immunoSEQ multiplex PCR; in TCRdb, only in-frame clones are kept and a portion is missing. The sample consists of 150,000 to 200,000 clones, about 75% of them appearing once. The V gene is TRBV6-5, the J gene TRBJ2-3; the D is unclear. The TCR was taken from a woman between 50 and 59 years old in good health and CMV-seropositive. Sample: PBMCs. As DNA, the CDR3 is TGTGCCAGCGCATCCGTGGCCACAGATACGCAGTATTTT. It is translated as CASASVATDTQYF.